This T cell receptor beta chain was recorded in a study of T-cell memory formation after mild COVID-19. Study background: In these data, TCR clusters were largely donor specific.

V dropped 6 bases and J dropped 7 bases, with 16 bases sitting between them. CDR1 DFQATT and CDR2 SNEGSKA come from the germline V gene (reference sequence). This CDR3 contains 13 residues. This clonotype has at least ten counts. Its cognate antigen is unknown. 5'RACE, which relied on constant-segment primers, yielded TCR alpha and TCR beta cDNA libraries carrying sample barcodes and UMIs. TCRdb fed the 5' RACE reads into MiXCR, producing one record per CDR3 protein. The sample shows 150,000 to 200,000 distinct CDR3 sequences, roughly 10% of them seen only once. Regarding the study as a whole: Shrinking CD4+ clones resided mostly in CM and EM, and CD8+ ones in EMRA. Clones from the second wave (peaking day 37) had unconfirmed SARS-CoV-2 specificity.

The rearrangement uses TRBV20-1 and TRBJ1-5; possibly TRBD1 for D (6 bases). The TCR sequence derives from a man younger than 35 who had mild COVID-19 (a few samples of this study predate the infection). Cell type and time point are not known. Material: PBMCs or a T cell subset sorted from them (not recorded which). The CDR3: CSANTGSGQPQHF. Here the CDR3 DNA reads TGCAGTGCCAATACAGGGAGTGGGCAGCCCCAGCATTTT.